The rows below give T cell receptor beta chains drawn from one sample of a study of T cells in tumors after PD-1 blockade. Generated by immunoSEQ multiplex PCR, the TCRdb table keeps only in-frame clones and is missing some. This table has 4,000 to 6,000 clones, 60% to 75% appearing once. This material consisted of tumor tissue, taken before anti-PD-1 treatment. These receptors all come from a human donor with cutaneous squamous cell carcinoma. CDR3s include the opening cysteine and the closing phenylalanine or tryptophan. Each record gives: J gene, V gene, clone size, D gene, CDR3 DNA, CDR3 protein. A D gene is named only where the DNA matches it firmly. Only some rows state a clone size, as once, few, many or a class for expanded clones.

J gene: TRBJ2-1; V gene: TRBV4-1; clone size: -; D gene: -; CDR3 DNA: TGCGCCAGCAGCCAAGATCCGGGAAGGAGCTCCTACAATGAGCAGTTCTTC; CDR3 protein: CASSQDPGRSSYNEQFF
J gene: TRBJ2-3; V gene: TRBV5-1; clone size: few; D gene: TRBD2; CDR3 DNA: TGCGCCAGCAGCTTGGCGGCTAGCGGGAGCACAGATACGCAGTATTTT; CDR3 protein: CASSLAASGSTDTQYF
J gene: TRBJ2-7; V gene: TRBV15; clone size: -; D gene: TRBD1; CDR3 DNA: TGTGCCACCAGCCCCCGGGACAGGCCTTCCTCCTACGAGCAGTACTTC; CDR3 protein: CATSPRDRPSSYEQYF
J gene: TRBJ1-5; V gene: TRBV5-6; clone size: -; D gene: -; CDR3 DNA: TGTGCCAGCAGCTCGGGAGTCTATAGCAATCAGCCCCAGCATTTT; CDR3 protein: CASSSGVYSNQPQHF
J gene: TRBJ1-4; V gene: TRBV28; clone size: -; D gene: TRBD1; CDR3 DNA: TGTGCCAGCAGTAACACAGGGGGCTCCTTTGAAAAACTGTTTTTT; CDR3 protein: CASSNTGGSFEKLFF
J gene: TRBJ2-7; V gene: TRBV5-6; clone size: -; D gene: -; CDR3 DNA: TGTGCCAGCAGTACGTCAATTGGGTACGAGCAGTACTTC; CDR3 protein: CASSTSIGYEQYF
J gene: TRBJ1-3; V gene: TRBV28; clone size: -; D gene: -; CDR3 DNA: TGTGCCAGCAACTGGGGGGCGGGAAACACCATATATTTT; CDR3 protein: CASNWGAGNTIYF
J gene: TRBJ2-1; V gene: TRBV3-1/TRBV3-2; clone size: medium-sized; D gene: TRBD2; CDR3 DNA: TGTGCCAGCAGCGACACTAGCGGGGGGGCCTACAATGAGCAGTTCTTC; CDR3 protein: CASSDTSGGAYNEQFF
J gene: TRBJ2-3; V gene: TRBV11-3; clone size: -; D gene: TRBD2; CDR3 DNA: TGTGCCAGCAGCTTGGGGCAGGGAGGGTCGGCAGATACGCAGTATTTT; CDR3 protein: CASSLGQGGSADTQYF
J gene: TRBJ2-2; V gene: TRBV5-1; clone size: few; D gene: TRBD2; CDR3 DNA: TGCGCCAGCAGCTTATTAGCGGGGGTCCCCGGGGAGCTGTTTTTT; CDR3 protein: CASSLLAGVPGELFF
J gene: TRBJ1-4; V gene: TRBV28; clone size: -; D gene: -; CDR3 DNA: TGTGCCATTTCTGGGAACCGGGCTAATAATGAAAAACTGTTTTTT; CDR3 protein: CAISGNRANNEKLFF
J gene: TRBJ2-1; V gene: TRBV11-3; clone size: -; D gene: -; CDR3 DNA: TGTGCCAGCAGCTTAGATAATCAGAATGAGCAGTTCTTC; CDR3 protein: CASSLDNQNEQFF
J gene: TRBJ2-7; V gene: TRBV5-4; clone size: few; D gene: TRBD2; CDR3 DNA: TGTGCCAGCAGCGCGGCAGGTAGCGGGGTAAGATCCTACGAGCAGTACTTC; CDR3 protein: CASSAAGSGVRSYEQYF
J gene: TRBJ1-5; V gene: TRBV7-9; clone size: -; D gene: -; CDR3 DNA: TGTGCCAGCAGCTTGGGGACTCAGCCCCAGCATTTT; CDR3 protein: CASSLGTQPQHF
J gene: TRBJ2-1; V gene: TRBV6-5; clone size: -; D gene: TRBD2; CDR3 DNA: TGTGCCAGCAGCGGGGTAGCGGGGCTTGAGCAGTTCTTC; CDR3 protein: CASSGVAGLEQFF
J gene: TRBJ2-1; V gene: TRBV9; clone size: -; D gene: -; CDR3 DNA: TGTGCCAGCAGCTCCCGACAGTACAATGAGCAGTTCTTC; CDR3 protein: CASSSRQYNEQFF
J gene: TRBJ2-2; V gene: TRBV27; clone size: -; D gene: -; CDR3 DNA: TGTGCCAGCAGTTCTTTACGGGGCACCGGGGAGCTGTTTTTT; CDR3 protein: CASSSLRGTGELFF
J gene: TRBJ1-1; V gene: TRBV20-1; clone size: -; D gene: -; CDR3 DNA: TGCAGTGCTAGGAACACTGAAGCTTTCTTT; CDR3 protein: CSARNTEAFF
J gene: TRBJ1-2; V gene: TRBV18; clone size: -; D gene: -; CDR3 DNA: TGTGCCAGCTCACTTGGGGACACCATGTCTAACTATGGCTACACCTTC; CDR3 protein: CASSLGDTMSNYGYTF
J gene: TRBJ1-1; V gene: TRBV3-1/TRBV3-2; clone size: -; D gene: -; CDR3 DNA: TGTGCCAGCTGGATGGCGGGCACGAACACTGAAGCTTTCTTT; CDR3 protein: CASWMAGTNTEAFF
J gene: TRBJ2-5; V gene: TRBV3-1/TRBV3-2; clone size: -; D gene: -; CDR3 DNA: TGTGCCAGCAGCCCCTTAGGCCTAGCGCAAGAGACCCAGTACTTC; CDR3 protein: CASSPLGLAQETQYF
J gene: TRBJ2-7; V gene: TRBV1; clone size: once; D gene: -; CDR3 DNA: TGCACCAGCAGCCAAGATAATCTGCTAGCGGGGGGCTACGAGCAGTACTTC; CDR3 protein: CTSSQDNLLAGGYEQYF
J gene: TRBJ2-6; V gene: TRBV5-4; clone size: -; D gene: TRBD1; CDR3 DNA: TGTGCCATCCGCCCATTGGGGCACACGGGACAGGGCTCTGGGGCCAACGTCCTGACTTTC; CDR3 protein: CAIRPLGHTGQGSGANVLTF
J gene: TRBJ2-7; V gene: TRBV12-3/TRBV12-4; clone size: -; D gene: -; CDR3 DNA: TGTGCCAGCAGTTTTCTCAGCGAGCAGTACTTC; CDR3 protein: CASSFLSEQYF
J gene: TRBJ2-7; V gene: TRBV12-5; clone size: -; D gene: -; CDR3 DNA: TGTGCTAGTGGTTGGGGGTCCTACGAGCAGTACTTC; CDR3 protein: CASGWGSYEQYF
J gene: TRBJ1-4; V gene: TRBV21-1; clone size: -; D gene: -; CDR3 DNA: TGTGCCAGCAGCAAAGATTGGGGCCCCAATGAAAAACTGTTTTTT; CDR3 protein: CASSKDWGPNEKLFF
J gene: TRBJ2-7; V gene: TRBV6-5; clone size: few; D gene: -; CDR3 DNA: TGTGCCAGCAGTTCCACACGATCCTACGAGCAGTACTTC; CDR3 protein: CASSSTRSYEQYF
J gene: TRBJ1-2; V gene: TRBV13; clone size: few; D gene: TRBD1; CDR3 DNA: TGTGCCAGCTCGCTCGGGACAGGGGATTATGGCTACACCTTC; CDR3 protein: CASSLGTGDYGYTF
J gene: TRBJ2-1; V gene: TRBV3-1/TRBV3-2; clone size: -; D gene: TRBD2; CDR3 DNA: TGTGCCAGCAGCCGTCCACGGGGGGACTACAATGAGCAGTTCTTC; CDR3 protein: CASSRPRGDYNEQFF
J gene: TRBJ2-3; V gene: TRBV5-1; clone size: -; D gene: -; CDR3 DNA: TGCGCCAGCAGCTTGGGTGGGAGCACAGATACGCAGTATTTT; CDR3 protein: CASSLGGSTDTQYF
J gene: TRBJ1-2; V gene: TRBV6-5; clone size: -; D gene: -; CDR3 DNA: TGTGCCAGCAGTTACATGGGGTACGGCTACACCTTC; CDR3 protein: CASSYMGYGYTF
J gene: TRBJ1-2; V gene: TRBV19; clone size: -; D gene: TRBD1; CDR3 DNA: TGTGCCAGTAGTATCGGACAGGAGCCGTTCTATGGCTACACCTTC; CDR3 protein: CASSIGQEPFYGYTF
J gene: TRBJ2-7; V gene: TRBV19; clone size: -; D gene: -; CDR3 DNA: TGTGCCAGTAGTTTGGACGTAGGACGCTACGAGCAGTACTTC; CDR3 protein: CASSLDVGRYEQYF
J gene: TRBJ1-2; V gene: TRBV6-5; clone size: -; D gene: -; CDR3 DNA: TGTGCCAGCAGTTACTTAACAGGGTACTATGGCTACACCTTC; CDR3 protein: CASSYLTGYYGYTF
J gene: TRBJ1-2; V gene: TRBV6-5; clone size: -; D gene: TRBD1; CDR3 DNA: TGTGCCAGCACCTTTACGGGACAGGGGGGTGGCTACACCTTC; CDR3 protein: CASTFTGQGGGYTF
J gene: TRBJ2-7; V gene: TRBV29-1; clone size: -; D gene: TRBD1; CDR3 DNA: TGCAGCGTTGTGACCGGGACAGGAGCCTACGAGCAGTACTTC; CDR3 protein: CSVVTGTGAYEQYF
J gene: TRBJ2-5; V gene: TRBV3-1/TRBV3-2; clone size: few; D gene: TRBD1; CDR3 DNA: TGTGCCAGCAGCCCGGGACAGCTCCTATGGGAGACCCAGTACTTC; CDR3 protein: CASSPGQLLWETQYF
J gene: TRBJ2-3; V gene: TRBV24-1; clone size: -; D gene: -; CDR3 DNA: TGTGCCACCAGTGATATTGGAGGCCTAGGGGTTAGCACAGATACGCAGTATTTT; CDR3 protein: CATSDIGGLGVSTDTQYF
J gene: TRBJ2-7; V gene: TRBV11-3; clone size: -; D gene: -; CDR3 DNA: TGTGCCAGCAGCTTGGCCGGACAGTACGAGCAGTACTTC; CDR3 protein: CASSLAGQYEQYF
J gene: TRBJ2-2; V gene: TRBV7-3; clone size: -; D gene: TRBD2; CDR3 DNA: TGTGCCAGCAGCTCCTCTAGCGGGGGTGTCGGGGAGCTGTTTTTT; CDR3 protein: CASSSSSGGVGELFF
J gene: TRBJ1-5; V gene: TRBV27; clone size: -; D gene: -; CDR3 DNA: TGTGCCAGCAGCCCTCGACTCGGCAATCAGCCCCAGCATTTT; CDR3 protein: CASSPRLGNQPQHF